The subject of this entry is one T cell receptor (beta chain). Its antigen is unknown. This specimen comes from a study of regulatory T cells in long-lasting Graves disease. As for the study in general: A definition of persistent Graves' disease required over 5 years of antithyroid drugs plus positive TSH receptor antibodies.

Time point denoted: persistent/refractory GD, antithyroid drugs over 5 years with positive TRAb. PBMC-derived RNA was used for the TCR library. The peripheral blood volume drawn was 7.5 to 9.5 milliliters, and it was collected into EDTA tubes. Arm-PCR of CDR3 regions and iRepertoire HTBI primers were the basis on which TCR beta libraries were built. TCRdb re-analysed the multiplex PCR reads in MiXCR, keeping a single row per CDR3 protein. The data show roughly 450,000 distinct CDR3 sequences, 20% seen once. This CDR3 has 16 residues. V lost 5 bases and J lost 6; bases outside the gene matches: 10. The germline CDR1 and CDR2 sequences are MNHEY and SMNVEV (reference sequence). Findings and caveats of the study: Favored gene segments in persistent disease were TRBV28, TRBJ1-2 and TRBJ2-5.

V usage is TRBV27 and J usage is TRBJ2-2, with TRBD2 identical over 9 bases. The clonotype comes from a female donor with Graves disease. The sequences come from peripheral blood mononuclear cells (PBMCs), collected when the disease was refractory, from a patient treated with antithyroid drugs. The CDR3 DNA follows: TGTGCCAGCAGTCCTCCTAGCGGGAATGTCGCCGGGGAGCTGTTTTTT. This codes for CASSPPSGNVAGELFF.